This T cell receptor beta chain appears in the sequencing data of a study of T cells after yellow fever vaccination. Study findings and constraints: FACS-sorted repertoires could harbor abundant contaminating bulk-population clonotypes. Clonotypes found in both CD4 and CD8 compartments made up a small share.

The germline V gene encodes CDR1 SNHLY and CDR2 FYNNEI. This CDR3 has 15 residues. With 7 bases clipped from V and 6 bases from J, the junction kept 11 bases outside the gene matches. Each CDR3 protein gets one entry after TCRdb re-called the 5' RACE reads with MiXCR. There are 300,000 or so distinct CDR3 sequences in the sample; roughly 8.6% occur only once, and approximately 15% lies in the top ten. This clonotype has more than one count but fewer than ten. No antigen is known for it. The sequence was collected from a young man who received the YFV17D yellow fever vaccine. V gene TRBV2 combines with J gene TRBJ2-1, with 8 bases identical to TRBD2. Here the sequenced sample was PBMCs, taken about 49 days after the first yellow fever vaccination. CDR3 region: CASKAGAGDFNEQFF. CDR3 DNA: TGTGCCAGCAAGGCGGGAGCGGGGGACTTCAATGAGCAGTTCTTC.